These T cell receptor beta chains were read from a single sample in a study of cytomegalovirus exposure and HLA in healthy donors. This table comes from immunoSEQ multiplex PCR, and its TCRdb copy is limited to in-frame clones, with some not included. The sample has some 130,000 clones, 70% to 85% seen once; the top ten hold around 7%. The sample comprised PBMCs. Every receptor here comes from a man aged 35 to 55 in good health and CMV-seropositive. The CDR3 runs from the conserved cysteine through the conserved F or W.

CDR3 protein | J gene | V gene
CASCLAGEGTGELFF | TRBJ2-2 | TRBV10-2
CASSLASGGSYEQYF | TRBJ2-7 | TRBV5-6
CASSLGRRSTDTQYF | TRBJ2-3 | TRBV6-4
CASSASTGADTGELFF | TRBJ2-2 | TRBV9
CASSGPEGTQYF | TRBJ2-5 | TRBV14
CSAPRGLNTEAFF | TRBJ1-1 | TRBV29-1
CASTRTGLFSQPQHF | TRBJ1-5 | TRBV6-1
CASSQAQGTGYTF | TRBJ1-2 | TRBV4-1
CAWSVTKNTEAFF | TRBJ1-1 | TRBV30
CAISGSRGTLYEQYF | TRBJ2-7 | TRBV10-3
CASSAGAVSTEAFF | TRBJ1-1 | TRBV25-1
CASSFFVGAADTQYF | TRBJ2-3 | TRBV11-2
CASSPGGIEGETQYF | TRBJ2-5 | TRBV18
CASSLRLGVAETQYF | TRBJ2-5 | TRBV11-2
CASRLRQGAGNTIYF | TRBJ1-3 | TRBV5-5
CASSFRDLQETQYF | TRBJ2-5 | TRBV27
CASSPGRGSGSPLHF | TRBJ1-6 | TRBV28
CASSILRDRGYTF | TRBJ1-2 | TRBV19
CASSLGPGTGYYGYTF | TRBJ1-2 | TRBV5-4
CASSTGTAPYEQYF | TRBJ2-7 | TRBV6-1
CASTTMAGQNYGYTF | TRBJ1-2 | TRBV11-2
CASSPRLGSSYEQYF | TRBJ2-7 | TRBV9
CSVGSFGDRGLVGAYEQYF | TRBJ2-7 | TRBV29-1
CASSSPGTGANEQFF | TRBJ2-1 | TRBV7-3
CATRLAGSIQYF | TRBJ2-4 | TRBV15
CASSLGALDTQYF | TRBJ2-3 | TRBV5-1
CASSLATGLVGLGTQYF | TRBJ2-5 | TRBV7-6
CASIRGGAGQETQYF | TRBJ2-5 | TRBV5-4
CASRGQMNTEAFF | TRBJ1-1 | TRBV11-2
CSITGSDTQYF | TRBJ2-5 | TRBV29-1
CASSPERADTQYF | TRBJ2-3 | TRBV4-1